Listed here are 25 T cell receptor beta chains from one sample, sequenced in a study of blood T cell repertoires in COVID-19. Profiling relied on immunoSEQ multiplex PCR, and the TCRdb table lists in-frame clones only, not all of them. In the table there are some 150,000 clones, around 80% of which are singletons. Input material: PBMCs or T cells enriched from blood (not recorded which). The origin of the receptors is a woman aged 50 to 60 who had recovered from COVID-19.

J is TRBJ2-3 and V is TRBV28; D ambiguous. The germline V gene encodes CDR1 MDHEN and CDR2 SYDVKM. V shed 1 base and J shed 0 bases, with 17 bases lying between them. The CDR3 runs to 18 residues. CDR3 in DNA: TGTGCCAGCAGTTTATCCCCCTCGCGGAGCCCTAGCACAGATACGCAGTATTTT. The encoded protein is CASSLSPSRSPSTDTQYF.

This sequence joins TRBV28 and TRBJ1-6; 7 nucleotides agree with TRBD1. From germline, CDR1 is MDHEN and CDR2 SYDVKM. CDR3 size: 14 residues. The junction had 10 bases not matched to a gene; V was cut back by 3 bases and J by 14 bases. The CDR3 DNA sequence: TGTGCCAGCAGTTTCGGGGACAGCCCGTTTTCCCTCCACTTT. Translating it yields CASSFGDSPFSLHF.

This chain joins TRBV4-1 and TRBJ2-5, with no clear D. There are 14 residues in the CDR3. CDR1 and CDR2 (germline): MGHRA, YSYEKL. V gave up 2 bases and J gave up 5 bases, with 12 bases separating them. The CDR3 loop is CASSQPQAYETQYF. The DNA of the CDR3 is TGCGCCAGCAGCCAACCTCAGGCCTACGAGACCCAGTACTTC.

In its sample, this clone was seen once. The same CDR3 can be traced to other DNA sequences in this sample. V usage is TRBV2 and J usage is TRBJ1-1; 8 bases are shared with TRBD1. Trimming at V came to 4 bases and at J to 4 bases, leaving 2 bases not matched to a gene. Germline assignment: CDR1 SNHLY and CDR2 FYNNEI. The CDR3 totals 13 residues. The CDR3 sequence: CASSGTGGTEAFF. CDR3 sequence (DNA): TGTGCCAGCAGTGGTACAGGGGGCACTGAAGCTTTCTTT.

This rearrangement joins TRBV18 to TRBJ1-1; D may be TRBD1 (6 bases). This CDR3 is 13 amino acids long. The V gene's germline CDR1 is KGHSH and CDR2 LQKENI. V was clipped by 7 bases and J by 5 bases, with 14 bases between them. The CDR3 reads CASLGGQATEAFF. The CDR3 region has the DNA TGTGCCAGCTTGGGGGGGCAGGCAACTGAAGCTTTCTTT.

The chain employs TRBV28 and TRBJ1-1; D not certain. Trimming removed 5 bases from V and 1 base from J, with 14 bases in between. This CDR3 region has 15 residues. Germline CDR1 is MDHEN and CDR2 is SYDVKM. The CDR3 loop reads CASSPSSPTNTEAFF. The CDR3 region has the DNA TGTGCCAGCAGTCCCTCTTCCCCTACGAACACTGAAGCTTTCTTT.

The chain carries TRBV7-2 and TRBJ1-3, with D uncertain. The ends were cut back, 6 bases at V and 4 bases at J, with 16 bases in the middle. The CDR3 length is 15 residues. Germline V gene sequence: CDR1 SGHTA, CDR2 FQGNSA. The CDR3 here is CASSPSRGLGNTIYF. CDR3 sequence (DNA): TGTGCCAGCAGTCCTTCCCGCGGCTTAGGAAACACCATATATTTT.

With respect to this clone: Other DNA sequences in the sample encode the same CDR3. This rearrangement joins TRBV5-1 to TRBJ1-4; TRBD1 matches 7 bases. Per the germline V gene, CDR1 is SGHRS and CDR2 is YFSETQ. There are 13 residues in the CDR3. V was pared by 9 bases and J by 7 bases, with 9 bases of the junction left unmatched. CDR3 residues: CATATGIGEKLFF. CDR3 sequence (DNA): TGCGCCACGGCGACAGGGATAGGTGAAAAACTGTTTTTT.

The chain couples TRBV7-9 to TRBJ1-2, with D uncertain. Deletions cut 3 bases from V and 2 bases from J, with 16 bases between. The CDR3 sequence is 16 residues long. The germline CDR1 and CDR2 sequences are SEHNR and FQNEAQ (reference sequence). The CDR3 spells CASSLPSEVFNYGYTF. Here the CDR3 DNA reads TGTGCCAGCAGCTTGCCGTCGGAGGTTTTCAACTATGGCTACACCTTC.

The chain recombines TRBV11-2 with TRBJ1-1, with D possibly TRBD1 on 5 matching bases. Germline V lookup: CDR1 SGHAT, CDR2 FQNNGV. The germline V and J ends were trimmed by 5 bases and 4 bases, with 14 bases remaining between them. This CDR3 is 14 amino acids long. CDR3 protein: CASSPGLGGTEAFF. CDR3 bases: TGTGCCAGCAGCCCGGGTCTGGGGGGCACTGAAGCTTTCTTT.

The V call is TRBV10-2, the J call TRBJ1-6; no clear D gene. The CDR3 length is 20 residues. CDR1 and CDR2 from the germline V gene are WSHSY and SAAADI. Between the trimmed V and J ends, which lost 0 bases and 0 bases, there was a span of 18 bases. The CDR3 region is CASSESFLTESSSYNSPLHF. DNA for the CDR3: TGCGCCAGCAGTGAGTCGTTCTTAACAGAAAGTAGCTCCTATAATTCACCCCTCCACTTT.

The chain uses TRBV12-1 and TRBJ1-4; the table's D call, TRBD1, was not checked against the DNA. TRBV12-1 is described as a pseudogene. The CDR3 spans 17 residues. This chain's CDR3 is CASSFLSDRVANEKLFF. CDR3 sequence (DNA): TGTGCCAGCAGCTTTTTGTCCGACAGGGTCGCTAATGAAAAACTGTTTTTT.

This chain links TRBV9 with TRBJ2-1, with TRBD2 identical over 11 bases. This CDR3 comprises 15 residues. Germline V gives CDR1 SGDLS, CDR2 YYNGEE. The trim removed 3 bases at V and 7 bases at J, leaving 6 bases unmatched. CDR3 in DNA: TGTGCCAGCAGCGGTAGCGGGGGGGCACGGAATGAGCAGTTCTTC. As protein: CASSGSGGARNEQFF.

This clone was seen a single time. The gene calls are TRBV28 and TRBJ1-2, with a tentative D call TRBD1 (5 bases). Germline loops: CDR1 MDHEN, CDR2 SYDVKM. Trimming removed 4 bases from V and 7 bases from J, with 10 bases in between. The CDR3 covers 12 residues. In DNA form, the CDR3 reads TGTGCCAGCAGTTCCCAGGGAGGTGGCTACACCTTC. Residues: CASSSQGGGYTF.

The chain combines TRBV28 with TRBJ1-6; 9 bases are a match to TRBD1. V lost 7 bases and J lost 4; bases outside the gene matches: 11. CDR3 length: 17 residues. Looked up from germline, CDR1 is MDHEN and CDR2 is SYDVKM. As DNA, the CDR3 is TGTGCCAGCAATAAACCGGGACAGGGAGGATATAATTCACCCCTCCACTTT. It is translated as CASNKPGQGGYNSPLHF.

The V gene is TRBV5-1, the J gene TRBJ2-3; TRBD1 matches 9 bases. J was trimmed by 6 bases and V by 6 bases; bases with no gene match: 8. The CDR3 length is 14 residues. The germline gives CDR1 SGHRS, CDR2 YFSETQ. CDR3: CASTRDREVDTQYF. In DNA form, the CDR3 reads TGCGCCAGCACCAGGGACAGGGAGGTGGATACGCAGTATTTT.

A note on this clone: An end of the junction does not agree with germline; a read error may underlie this. The rearrangement joins TRBV7-8 to TRBJ2-7; a weak D match, TRBD1 (6 bases). Germline V CDR1 and CDR2: SGHVS, FQNEAQ. The CDR3 is 12 residues long. CDR3 in DNA: TGTGCCAGCAGCCAAGCGACGGGACATGTCGTCTTC. This translates into CASSQATGHVVF. Full variable domain (rest looked up from reference TRBV7-8 and TRBJ2-7): GAGVSQSPRYKVAKRGQDVALRCDPISGHVSLFWYQQALGQGPEFLTYFQNEAQLDKSGLPSDRFFAERPEGSVSTLKIQRTQQEDSAVYLCASSQATGHVVFGPGTRLTVT.

The rearrangement joins TRBV19 to TRBJ1-6; tentatively, D is TRBD1 (5 bases). Germline lookup yields CDR1 LNHDA and CDR2 SQIVND (reference sequence). The ends were cut back, 3 bases at V and 7 bases at J, with 16 bases in the middle. CDR3 length equals 16 residues. CDR3 nucleotide sequence: TGTGCCAGTAGTATTTACCAGCAGGGTGGGAATTCACCCCTCCACTTT. Amino acid sequence: CASSIYQQGGNSPLHF.

This chain joins TRBV19 and TRBJ1-4; D not certain. The length of the CDR3 is 16 residues. V was pared by 5 bases and J by 4 bases, with 17 bases between. Per germline, CDR1 LNHDA and CDR2 SQIVND (reference sequence). DNA of the CDR3: TGTGCCAGTAGTTTGATCTTCGGAGGGCTTAATGAAAAACTGTTTTTT. Encoded protein: CASSLIFGGLNEKLFF.

The chain has TRBV3-1 (or the pseudogene TRBV3-2) and TRBJ1-1; no definite D call. Trimming removed 3 bases from V and 6 bases from J, with 11 bases in between. This CDR3 comprises 13 residues. CDR1 is LGHDT and CDR2 is YNNKEL in the germline V gene (reference sequence). Here the CDR3 reads CASSHLETAEAFF. CDR3 DNA sequence: TGTGCCAGCAGCCACCTAGAAACGGCTGAAGCTTTCTTT.

This chain connects TRBV15 to TRBJ1-1; a possible D gene is TRBD1 (5 bases). Germline CDR1 is LNHNV and CDR2 is YYDKDF (reference sequence). The CDR3 extends over 15 amino acids. V lost 4 bases to trimming and J lost 5 bases, with 17 bases between them. The CDR3 bases are TGTGCCACCAGCAACTCCAAGGGGATAGGGACTGAAGCTTTCTTT. Protein: CATSNSKGIGTEAFF.

The CDR3 is CASSLARGQGLIYGYTF. DNA for the CDR3: TGCGCCAGCAGCTTGGCGCGAGGGCAGGGGCTAATCTATGGCTACACCTTC. The V call is TRBV5-1, the J call TRBJ1-2; weak D call: TRBD1 (6 bases). Germline CDR1 SGHRS, CDR2 YFSETQ. The CDR3 spans 17 residues. Deletions cut 0 bases from V and 4 bases from J, with 19 bases between.

The chain employs TRBV24-1 and TRBJ1-2; the match to TRBD1 covers 9 bases. V trimming: 4 bases; J trimming: 2 bases; junction bases outside the gene matches: 4. Germline loops: CDR1 KGHDR, CDR2 SFDVKD. The CDR3 runs to 15 residues. In nucleotides, the CDR3 is TGTGCCACCAGTGAGGGGACAGGGCGAAACTATGGCTACACCTTC. Its protein is CATSEGTGRNYGYTF.

This clone was seen only a few times. The rearrangement links TRBV11-2 to TRBJ1-2; TRBD1 is a possible D gene (6 bases). The CDR3 extends over 13 amino acids. V was shortened by 5 bases and J by 8 bases, with 15 bases between the two germline ends. The V gene's germline CDR1 is SGHAT and CDR2 FQNNGV. This CDR3 reads CASSLTYREGYTF. CDR3 in DNA: TGTGCCAGCAGCCTCACCTACAGGGAAGGCTACACCTTC.

This clone was recorded once. The chain recombines TRBV10-2 with TRBJ2-7; TRBD1 matches at 8 bases. After removal of 2 bases from V and 2 bases from J, the junction contained 8 bases not matched to a gene. Germline V gives CDR1 WSHSY, CDR2 SAAADI. The CDR3 length is 16 residues. CDR3: CASSEPGQGRTYEQYV. CDR3 DNA: TGCGCCAGCAGTGAGCCAGGACAGGGTCGGACCTACGAGCAGTACGTC.